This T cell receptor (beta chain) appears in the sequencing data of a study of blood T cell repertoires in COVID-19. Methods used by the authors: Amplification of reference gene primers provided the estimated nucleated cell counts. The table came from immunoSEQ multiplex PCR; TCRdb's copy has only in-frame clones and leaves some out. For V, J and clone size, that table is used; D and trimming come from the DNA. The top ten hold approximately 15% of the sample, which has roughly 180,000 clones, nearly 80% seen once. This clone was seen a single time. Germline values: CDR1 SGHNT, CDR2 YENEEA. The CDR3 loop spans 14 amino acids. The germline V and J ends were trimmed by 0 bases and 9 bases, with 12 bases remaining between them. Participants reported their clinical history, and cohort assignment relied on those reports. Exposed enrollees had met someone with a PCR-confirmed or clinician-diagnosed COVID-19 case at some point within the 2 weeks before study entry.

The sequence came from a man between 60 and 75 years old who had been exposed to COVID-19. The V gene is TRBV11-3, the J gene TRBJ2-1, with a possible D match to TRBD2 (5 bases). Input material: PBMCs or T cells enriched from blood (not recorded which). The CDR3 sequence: CASSLEGYRGEQFF. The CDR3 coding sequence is TGTGCCAGCAGCTTAGAGGGGTACCGGGGTGAGCAGTTCTTC. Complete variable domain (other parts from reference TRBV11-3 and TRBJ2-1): EAGVVQSPRYKIIEKKQPVAFWCNPISGHNTLYWYLQNLGQGPELLIRYENEEAVDDSQLPKDRFSAERLKGVDSTLKIQPAELGDSAVYLCASSLEGYRGEQFFGPGTRLTVL.